One sample yielded the 17 T cell receptor beta chains listed below, sequenced in a study of early T cells in non-severe SARS-CoV-2 infection. TCRdb used MiXCR to reprocess the 5' RACE reads, holding one entry per CDR3 protein. In the table there are 68,000 or so distinct CDR3 sequences, about an eighth of which are singletons. Sequenced sample: whole blood. These receptors all come from an adult who was a healthcare worker with PCR-confirmed SARS-CoV-2 infection or an uninfected control (not recorded which).

A note on this clonotype: Just one base apart from a much larger clone, this may be a read error. This chain connects TRBV7-8 to TRBJ2-3; no firm D call. This CDR3 has 11 amino acids. Germline V lookup: CDR1 SGHVS, CDR2 FQNEAQ. The CDR3 nucleotides are TGTGCCGGCAGCTTCGGCGATACGCAGTATTTT. This translates into CAGSFGDTQYF.

As DNA, the CDR3 is TGTGCCAGCAGCTTAAGCGGGTTGAACACTGAAGCTTTCTTT. Residues: CASSLSGLNTEAFF. This chain links TRBV7-9 with TRBJ1-1; D not certain. The CDR3 spans 14 residues. The V gene's germline CDR1 is SEHNR and CDR2 FQNEAQ (reference sequence). The ends were cut back, 2 bases at V and 0 bases at J, with 7 bases in the middle.

This clonotype was counted many times. The chain is built from TRBV7-8 and TRBJ2-1, with 10 positions matching TRBD2. Germline trimming cut 5 bases from V and 7 bases from J; bases unmatched to any gene: 8. CDR3 length: 15 amino acids. Germline CDR1 SGHVS, CDR2 FQNEAQ. The CDR3: CASSQTSGNGNEQFF. The CDR3 region has the DNA TGTGCCAGCAGCCAAACTAGCGGGAATGGAAATGAGCAGTTCTTC. The whole variable domain, remainder taken from reference TRBV7-8 and TRBJ2-1, is GAGVSQSPRYKVAKRGQDVALRCDPISGHVSLFWYQQALGQGPEFLTYFQNEAQLDKSGLPSDRFFAERPEGSVSTLKIQRTQQEDSAVYLCASSQTSGNGNEQFFGPGTRLTVL.

The sample holds many counts of this clonotype. The chain uses TRBV11-2 and TRBJ2-3, with D perhaps given as TRBD1 or TRBD2 (5 bases each). CDR1 is SGHAT and CDR2 is FQNNGV in the germline V gene. The CDR3 loop spans 13 amino acids. V was trimmed by 5 bases and J by 6 bases, leaving 12 bases between them. In DNA form, the CDR3 reads TGTGCCAGCAGCGTAGGGACGCGGGATACGCAGTATTTT. This encodes CASSVGTRDTQYF.

In this sample, this clonotype turned up many times. This chain connects TRBV5-1 to TRBJ2-3, with 7 positions matching TRBD2. Germline V gene lookup returns CDR1 SGHRS and CDR2 YFSETQ. V lost 0 bases, J lost 4 bases, and 2 bases stayed unmatched. The CDR3 has 14 amino acids. CDR3 in amino acids: CASSLGGGPDTQYF. In DNA, the CDR3 is TGCGCCAGCAGCTTGGGCGGGGGTCCAGATACGCAGTATTTT.

This clonotype was seen a few times. The chain carries TRBV10-3 and TRBJ2-7; D is unresolved. CDR3 length equals 14 residues. Trimming removed 11 bases at V and 1 base at J, with 18 bases between. In germline, CDR1 is ENHRY, CDR2 SYGVKD. The CDR3 spells CAVGRRASSYEQYF. The CDR3 DNA is TGTGCCGTCGGGCGTAGGGCATCATCCTACGAGCAGTACTTC.

This clonotype was recorded a few times. The chain is built from TRBV29-1 and TRBJ1-1; D not certain. The ends were cut back, 0 bases at V and 8 bases at J, with 7 bases in the middle. The germline V gene has CDR1 SQVTM and CDR2 ANQGSEA. The CDR3 consists of 11 residues. CDR3 DNA: TGCAGCGTTGAAGAGGGTCGGGAAGCTTTCTTT. It yields the protein CSVEEGREAFF.

In this sample, this clonotype turned up many times. In DNA, the CDR3 is TGTGCCAGCACCTTAGTGGGGGGCCGCGATGAGCAGTTCTTC. It translates to CASTLVGGRDEQFF. The chain carries TRBV6-2 or TRBV6-3 and TRBJ2-1; the D call may be TRBD1 or TRBD2 (6 bases each). The V end was cut by 7 bases, the J end by 8 bases, with 18 bases between. The length of the CDR3 is 14 residues. Germline assignment: CDR1 MNHEY and CDR2 SVGEGT.

This clonotype was detected only once. This chain links TRBV5-1 with TRBJ2-7; D uncertain. The CDR3 spans 15 residues. Trimming cost V 0 bases and J 3 bases, with 13 bases left between them. Germline V gene data show CDR1 as SGHRS and CDR2 as YFSETQ. CDR3 sequence reads: CASSLENSVLYEQYF. CDR3 nucleotides: TGCGCCAGCAGCTTGGAAAACTCAGTTCTCTACGAGCAGTACTTC.

This clonotype was seen ten or more times. The chain has TRBV10-3 and TRBJ1-1; possible D gene TRBD1, 6 bases. This CDR3 spans 15 amino acids. Germline CDR1 and CDR2: ENHRY and SYGVKD. Trimming removed 3 bases from V and 1 base from J, with 12 bases in between. CDR3 bases: TGTGCCATCAGTGACTACAGGGTATCGAACACTGAAGCTTTCTTT. It encodes CAISDYRVSNTEAFF.

Many counts were recorded for this clonotype. The chain uses TRBV14 and TRBJ1-3; D remains unclear. Germline CDR1 SGHDN, CDR2 FVKESK. This CDR3 spans 15 amino acids. The V and J ends lost 5 bases and 4 bases respectively, with 15 bases between them. In DNA, the CDR3 is TGTGCCAGCAGCTCTGCGGGAGGAGCAGGAAACACCATATATTTT. This gives the protein CASSSAGGAGNTIYF.

The CDR3 here is CASSPRLAGDRTQYF. The CDR3 DNA follows: TGTGCCAGCAGTCCTCGGCTAGCAGGGGACCGGACCCAGTACTTC. The chain couples TRBV27 to TRBJ2-5; TRBD1 might be the D (6 bases). CDR1 MNHEY and CDR2 SMNVEV come from the germline V gene (reference sequence). This CDR3 is 15 amino acids long. The V end was cut by 5 bases, the J end by 7 bases, with 20 bases between.

This clonotype showed up just a few times. The chain couples TRBV5-1 to TRBJ2-1, with D perhaps matching TRBD2 (6 bases). Trimming pared 4 bases from V and 4 bases from J, leaving 12 bases between. The CDR3 runs 14 residues. From germline, CDR1 is SGHRS and CDR2 YFSETQ. CDR3 region: CASSPEGSYNEQFF. The CDR3 region has the DNA TGCGCCAGCAGCCCGGAGGGGTCTTACAATGAGCAGTTCTTC.

This chain uses TRBV7-9 with TRBJ2-3; a possible D gene is TRBD1 (6 bases). Germline assignment: CDR1 SEHNR and CDR2 FQNEAQ (reference sequence). The CDR3 consists of 17 residues. Trimming pared 5 bases from V and 5 bases from J, leaving 23 bases between. The CDR3 DNA sequence: TGTGCCAGCAGCCTATACCAGACAGGAACCTCCGGAGATACGCAGTATTTT. This codes for CASSLYQTGTSGDTQYF.

The chain carries TRBV6-1 and TRBJ1-1, with TRBD1 matching 10 bases. The V segment lost 6 bases and the J segment 6 bases; nucleotides outside the gene matches: 7. The CDR3 has 14 amino acids. Per germline, CDR1 MNHNS and CDR2 SASEGT. The CDR3 reads CASSAEGQGSEAFF. The DNA for the CDR3 is TGTGCCAGCAGCGCCGAGGGACAGGGGTCTGAAGCTTTCTTT.

Many counts were recorded for this clonotype. The gene calls are TRBV7-9 and TRBJ2-7, with D possibly TRBD2 on 7 matching bases. V was cut by 5 bases and J by 4 bases, with 12 bases left in between. CDR3 size: 13 residues. Germline V gene lookup returns CDR1 SEHNR and CDR2 FQNEAQ (reference sequence). CDR3 protein: CASSHREGYEQYF. Here the CDR3 DNA reads TGTGCCAGCAGCCACAGGGAGGGTTACGAGCAGTACTTC.

This clonotype was counted between two and nine times. The genes are TRBV5-1 and TRBJ2-1, with 9 bases that match TRBD2. The CDR3 is 15 amino acids. Unmatched junction bases numbered 1, after V lost 1 base and J lost 2 bases. Germline lookup yields CDR1 SGHRS and CDR2 YFSETQ. CDR3 DNA: TGCGCCAGCAGCTTGCCTAGCGGGGCCTACAATGAGCAGTTCTTC. Translated, it gives CASSLPSGAYNEQFF. Variable domain in full (rest from reference TRBV5-1 and TRBJ2-1): KAGVTQTPRYLIKTRGQQVTLSCSPISGHRSVSWYQQTPGQGLQFLFEYFSETQRNKGNFPGRFSGRQFSNSRSEMNVSTLELGDSALYLCASSLPSGAYNEQFFGPGTRLTVL.